This TCR beta chain was recorded in a study of blood T cell repertoires in COVID-19 (dated by TCRdb to the early 2020s). Turning to the overall study: Collaborator samples came from the United States, Italy and Spain and covered acute and convalescent phases of COVID-19. The material from the prospective study consisted of cDNA or gDNA derived from T cells, B-cell-depleted T cells, or PBMCs. The dataset comprised deeply sampled blood TCRbeta repertoires from subjects exposed to, actively infected with, or recovered from COVID-19. The repertoires were made available in a free public database intended to serve as a resource for research on the immune response to SARS-CoV-2. The samples were drawn from the first 160 participants of the ongoing ImmuneRACE study and from 950 to 1,500 subjects provided by 6 global collaborators. Nearly every sample came with metadata listing a de-identified subject ID, COVID-19 status, age in years and sex. Where HLA class I and class II types were available, the types were taken from metadata supplied by the sample provider, not from assay-based typing. The paper's findings and limits, for the study overall: The quantity of clinical and demographic metadata differed by source and by participant and was supplied without curation.

This clone appeared a few times. The antigen this receptor binds is unknown. Per-base quality was not reported, and no clone a single base away is much larger than it. The germline V gene sets CDR1 to SGHVS and CDR2 to FQNEAQ. V is pruned by 1 base and J by 6 bases, leaving 3 bases of the junction without a gene match. The CDR3 covers 15 residues, taking in both the cysteine and the phenylalanine. Only the CDR3 DNA is retained, 45 bases long and in frame from the first base. TCRbeta CDR3 regions were amplified from genomic DNA using the immunoSEQ Assay, a bias-controlled multiplex PCR. As for how the authors treated the data: The number of nucleated cells in each sample was estimated by amplification of reference gene primers within the assay. To quantify the absolute abundance of each unique TCRbeta CDR3 rearrangement, sequence reads were collapsed and filtered. For each sample, productive Simpson clonality was calculated by taking the square root of Simpson's diversity index across productive rearrangements. TCRdb carries this immuneACCESS record with in-frame sequences only. Its versions omit some clonotypes, under half of them owing to an unresolved V gene in the studies checked, with the rest unexplained. Clonal size and the V and J genes are those of that table, whereas D and trimming came from the DNA. The sample includes 220,000 or so clones, with about 79% observed a single time. The top ten clonotypes cover more than 3% of the sample.

Participants in the prospective study were enrolled through a virtual design, were aged about 18 to 100 years, and lived in under 25 United States geographic areas. In the prospective study, participants were assigned to cohorts based on the clinical history participants reported in a screening survey and a study questionnaire. For ImmuneRACE Cohort 3, a participant was defined as recovered based on two consecutive negative NP/OP PCR tests, clearance by a healthcare professional, or resolution of symptoms. In the prospective study, whole blood, serum and a nasopharyngeal or oropharyngeal swab were collected from each participant by mobile phlebotomists. Over a roughly 2-month period, participants in the prospective study had the option of providing additional blood draws and questionnaires. Blood samples from the prospective study were shipped frozen or at room temperature prior to DNA extraction.

The receptor comes from an older woman who had recovered from COVID-19. The sequencing input was PBMCs or T cells enriched from blood (not recorded which). The chain links TRBV7-8 with TRBJ1-6, with 7 bases in between that match TRBD1. CDR3 region: CASSLDTGVNSPLHF. The sequenced DNA: TGTGCCAGCAGCTTAGATACAGGGGTTAATTCACCCCTCCACTTT. The variable domain in full, with residues beyond the CDR3 obtained from the reference TRBV7-8 and TRBJ1-6 genes, is GAGVSQSPRYKVAKRGQDVALRCDPISGHVSLFWYQQALGQGPEFLTYFQNEAQLDKSGLPSDRFFAERPEGSVSTLKIQRTQQEDSAVYLCASSLDTGVNSPLHFGNGTRLTVT.